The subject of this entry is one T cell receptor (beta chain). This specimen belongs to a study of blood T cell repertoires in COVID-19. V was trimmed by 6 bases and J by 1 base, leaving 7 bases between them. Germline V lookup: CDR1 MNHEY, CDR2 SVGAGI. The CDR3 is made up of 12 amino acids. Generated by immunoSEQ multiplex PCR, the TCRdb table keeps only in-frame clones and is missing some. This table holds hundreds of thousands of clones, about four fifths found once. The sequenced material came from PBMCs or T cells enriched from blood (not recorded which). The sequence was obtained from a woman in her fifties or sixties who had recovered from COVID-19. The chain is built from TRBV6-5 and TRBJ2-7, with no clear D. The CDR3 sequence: CASSLLSYEQYF. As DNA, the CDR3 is TGTGCCAGCAGCCTTCTTTCCTACGAGCAGTACTTC.